This entry lists 25 T cell receptor beta chains sequenced from one sample in a study of cytomegalovirus exposure and HLA in healthy donors. Primers included in the PCR were 60 Vbeta and 13 Jbeta primers. The protocol was immunoSEQ multiplex PCR, while the TCRdb copy is restricted to in-frame clones and leaves out a portion. Of some 150,000 clones in the sample, about 82% were seen once. Specimen: PBMCs. The origin of the receptors is a woman in her thirties or forties in good health and CMV-seropositive.

For this clone: The sample has other DNA sequences that encode this CDR3 too. J is TRBJ1-5 and V is TRBV5-5, with D possibly being TRBD1 (6 bases). This CDR3 region has 15 residues. Germline assignment: CDR1 SGHKS and CDR2 YYEKEE (reference sequence). V lost 4 bases to trimming and J lost 11 bases, with 22 bases between them. The CDR3 spells CASSRLPGQSAAQHF. The CDR3 DNA follows: TGTGCCAGCAGCCGTTTACCCGGACAGTCGGCAGCCCAGCATTTT.

Regarding this clone: Other nucleotide sequences in the sample specify the same CDR3. The genes are TRBV5-1 and TRBJ1-4; the match to TRBD1 covers 7 bases. This CDR3 is built from 14 residues. Germline CDR1 is SGHRS and CDR2 is YFSETQ. V dropped 0 bases and J dropped 7; count of bases not matched to a gene: 3. The CDR3 is CASSLGQGGEKLFF. The CDR3 DNA is TGCGCCAGCAGCTTGGGACAGGGTGGTGAAAAACTGTTTTTT.

This clone was seen once. The chain joins TRBV5-6 to TRBJ2-2; tentative D call: TRBD2 (5 bases). Germline-derived CDR1 and CDR2 are SGHDT and YYEEEE. Trimming pared 4 bases from V and 6 bases from J, leaving 22 bases between. The CDR3 totals 17 residues. CDR3 sequence: CASSLEAVVAKPGELFF. The CDR3 DNA sequence: TGTGCCAGCAGCCTCGAAGCGGTGGTGGCCAAACCCGGGGAGCTGTTTTTT.

For this clone: This sample includes further DNA sequences coding for the same CDR3. The rearrangement links TRBV4-2 to TRBJ1-1; the match to TRBD1 covers 10 bases. V lost 4 bases to trimming and J lost 3 bases; unmatched junction nucleotides: 5. Looked up from germline, CDR1 is LGHNA and CDR2 is YNFKEQ. This CDR3 region has 15 residues. Here the CDR3 reads CASSRRTGGDTEAFF. As DNA, the CDR3 is TGTGCCAGCAGCCGAAGGACAGGGGGTGACACTGAAGCTTTCTTT.

This chain uses TRBV6-6 with TRBJ1-2; no reliable D call. The CDR3 is 15 residues long. The germline V and J ends were trimmed by 4 bases and 7 bases, with 19 bases remaining between them. Germline V gene data show CDR1 as MNHNY and CDR2 as SVGAGI (reference sequence). CDR3 coding DNA: TGTGCCAGCAGTTTTGGCGACCAAAGCGGTGGTGGCTACACCTTC. Amino acids: CASSFGDQSGGGYTF.

This sequence joins TRBV6-1 and TRBJ1-4; 7 bases line up with TRBD1. This CDR3 contains 15 residues. With V trimmed by 8 bases and J by 7 bases, 13 bases remained unmatched. The germline V gene encodes CDR1 MNHNS and CDR2 SASEGT. The CDR3 DNA sequence: TGTGCCAGCCGGAACAACAGGGGAAGAAGTGAAAAACTGTTTTTT. As protein: CASRNNRGRSEKLFF.

This clone occurred once. The gene calls are TRBV6-1 and TRBJ2-7; 7 nucleotides agree with TRBD2. Unmatched junction bases numbered 8, after V lost 5 bases and J lost 1 base. The CDR3 sequence is 15 residues long. The germline V gene has CDR1 MNHNS and CDR2 SASEGT. The CDR3 loop is CASSKAGVLSYEQYF. The CDR3 nucleotides are TGTGCCAGCAGTAAGGCGGGAGTCCTTTCCTACGAGCAGTACTTC.

V is TRBV30 and J is TRBJ1-2; D not resolved. The ends were cut back, 3 bases at V and 4 bases at J, with 9 bases in the middle. Germline assignment: CDR1 GTSNPN and CDR2 SVGIG (reference sequence). The CDR3 runs to 12 residues. The DNA for the CDR3 is TGTGCCTGGAGGGGAGGAACCTATGGCTACACCTTC. Protein: CAWRGGTYGYTF.

The genes are TRBV4-3 and TRBJ1-3; D is ambiguous. The CDR3 consists of 14 residues. Germline V gene data show CDR1 as LGHNA and CDR2 as YSLEER. Trimming took 5 bases from V and 1 from J, leaving 9 bases between them. The CDR3 loop is CASSDGGSGNTIYF. DNA of the CDR3: TGCGCCAGCAGCGACGGAGGTTCTGGAAACACCATATATTTT.

The rearrangement joins TRBV28 to TRBJ2-5; 7 positions agree with TRBD1. Judging by the DNA end, TRBJ2-7 fits better; the J call may be wrong. CDR3 length: 12 residues. Germline assignment: CDR1 MDHEN and CDR2 SYDVKM. The chain's CDR3 is CASSRTGYEQYF. The CDR3 DNA follows: TGTGCCAGCAGCAGGACAGGCTACGAGCAGTACTTC.

In its sample, this clone was seen a few times. The CDR3 region is CASSLTAGLGGELFF. The CDR3 DNA reads TGTGCCAGCAGCTTGACAGCGGGCCTTGGGGGGGAGCTGTTTTTT. The chain employs TRBV7-3 and TRBJ2-2, with D maybe TRBD2 (6 bases). Germline V lookup: CDR1 SGHTA, CDR2 FQGTGA. Trimming pared 3 bases from V and 8 bases from J, leaving 16 bases between. This CDR3 is built from 15 residues. Using reference TRBV7-3 and TRBJ2-2 for the parts outside the CDR3, the full variable domain is GAGVSQTPSNKVTEKGKYVELRCDPISGHTALYWYRQSLGQGPEFLIYFQGTGAADDSGLPNDRFFAVRPEGSVSTLKIQRTERGDSAVYLCASSLTAGLGGELFFGEGSRLTVL.

The chain links TRBV4-2 to TRBJ2-3; a weak D match, TRBD2 (5 bases). The CDR3 consists of 13 residues. V was shortened by 10 bases and J by 8 bases, with 19 bases between the two germline ends. Germline V gene data show CDR1 as LGHNA and CDR2 as YNFKEQ. This CDR3 is CATRGSLSGTQYF. CDR3 nucleotide sequence: TGTGCCACTCGCGGGTCCTTGAGCGGTACGCAGTATTTT.

The V gene is TRBV13, the J gene TRBJ1-5; 7 nucleotides align to TRBD1. This CDR3 region has 16 residues. CDR1 is PRHDT, CDR2 FYEKMQ, per germline (reference sequence). The V and J ends lost 0 bases and 6 bases, in that order; junction bases with no gene match: 8. CDR3 nucleotides: TGTGCCAGCAGCTTAGGTGACAGGGTGCGCGGTCAGCCCCAGCATTTT. This gives the protein CASSLGDRVRGQPQHF. Combining the CDR3 with reference TRBV13 and TRBJ1-5 gives the whole variable domain AAGVIQSPRHLIKEKRETATLKCYPIPRHDTVYWYQQGPGQDPQFLISFYEKMQSDKGSIPDRFSAQQFSDYHSELNMSSLELGDSALYFCASSLGDRVRGQPQHFGDGTRLSIL.

This sequence joins TRBV9 and TRBJ2-2; 9 bases fit TRBD1. This CDR3 is built from 15 residues. Germline V gene sequence: CDR1 SGDLS, CDR2 YYNGEE. Trimming cost V 0 bases and J 4 bases; bases outside gene matches: 1. The CDR3 loop reads CASSVDRGLTGELFF. The CDR3 bases are TGTGCCAGCAGCGTAGACAGGGGGCTCACCGGGGAGCTGTTTTTT.

The chain couples TRBV4-2 to TRBJ1-2; TRBD1 matches at 7 bases. Germline V gene sequence: CDR1 LGHNA, CDR2 YNFKEQ. The CDR3 is made up of 15 amino acids. With 4 bases clipped from V and 4 bases from J, the junction kept 9 bases outside the gene matches. This CDR3 is CASSPTTGVTYGYTF. In DNA form, the CDR3 reads TGTGCCAGCAGCCCGACCACAGGGGTAACCTATGGCTACACCTTC.

The chain recombines TRBV7-8 with TRBJ2-3; no clear D gene. Germline V gives CDR1 SGHVS, CDR2 FQNEAQ. This CDR3 is built from 13 residues. Trimming pared 1 base from V and 2 bases from J, leaving 4 bases between. CDR3 sequence (DNA): TGTGCCAGCAGCTTAGACAACACAGATACGCAGTATTTT. As protein: CASSLDNTDTQYF. The variable domain in full, completed from reference TRBV7-8 and TRBJ2-3, reads GAGVSQSPRYKVAKRGQDVALRCDPISGHVSLFWYQQALGQGPEFLTYFQNEAQLDKSGLPSDRFFAERPEGSVSTLKIQRTQQEDSAVYLCASSLDNTDTQYFGPGTRLTVL.

The CDR3 DNA follows: TGCGCCAGCCGACAGCTTGTTGAGCAGTTCTTC. Protein: CASRQLVEQFF. This chain uses TRBV23-1 with TRBJ2-1; possibly TRBD1 for D (5 bases). TRBV23-1 is classed as an ORF, of uncertain function. This CDR3 has 11 amino acids. Trimming removed 8 bases at V and 9 bases at J, with 11 bases between.

The rearrangement joins TRBV10-3 to TRBJ2-7, with TRBD1 matching 7 bases. V shed 10 bases, J shed 2 bases, and the junction held 11 bases outside the gene matches. CDR3 length: 14 amino acids. Germline lookup yields CDR1 ENHRY and CDR2 SYGVKD. DNA for the CDR3: TGTGCCACGACCCGGGACAGCGTAGCCTACGAGCAGTACTTC. This sequence encodes CATTRDSVAYEQYF.

J is TRBJ2-7 and V is TRBV7-8, with 8 positions matching TRBD1. Unmatched junction bases numbered 3, after V lost 1 base and J lost 7 bases. CDR1 SGHVS and CDR2 FQNEAQ come from the germline V gene. The CDR3 consists of 13 residues. CDR3 residues: CASSLDRGDEQYF. CDR3 nucleotide sequence: TGTGCCAGCAGCTTAGACAGGGGGGATGAGCAGTACTTC. Supplemented by reference TRBV7-8 and TRBJ2-7, the full variable domain reads GAGVSQSPRYKVAKRGQDVALRCDPISGHVSLFWYQQALGQGPEFLTYFQNEAQLDKSGLPSDRFFAERPEGSVSTLKIQRTQQEDSAVYLCASSLDRGDEQYFGPGTRLTVT.

The chain employs TRBV28 and TRBJ1-2; D is possibly TRBD1 (5 bases). Germline V lookup: CDR1 MDHEN, CDR2 SYDVKM. Trimming removed 7 bases from V and 3 bases from J, with 21 bases in between. There are 16 residues in the CDR3. The CDR3: CASNTGGIGPYYGYTF. Here the CDR3 DNA reads TGTGCCAGCAATACTGGGGGGATAGGACCGTACTATGGCTACACCTTC.

The rearrangement uses TRBV25-1 and TRBJ2-1; D remains unclear. V shed 0 bases and J shed 15 bases, with 15 bases lying between them. Germline CDR1 and CDR2: MGHDK and SYGVNS. CDR3 length: 13 amino acids. The chain's CDR3 is CASSEYKSSSPFF. CDR3 nucleotides: TGTGCCAGCAGTGAATACAAAAGCAGTAGCCCGTTCTTC.

The rearrangement joins TRBV9 to TRBJ1-1; D ambiguous. The V end lost 3 bases, the J end lost 10 bases, and 22 bases lay between the germline ends. This CDR3 comprises 15 residues. Germline V gene lookup returns CDR1 SGDLS and CDR2 YYNGEE. In nucleotides, the CDR3 is TGTGCCAGCAGCGCCCAAATCGACGGGCTGGAGGTAGCTTTCTTT. Translated: CASSAQIDGLEVAFF.

There are a few counts of this clone. The V and J genes are TRBV19 and TRBJ1-3; a possible D gene is TRBD1 (6 bases). This CDR3 has 15 amino acids. V lost 11 bases to trimming and J lost 1 base, with 18 bases between them. Germline loops: CDR1 LNHDA, CDR2 SQIVND (reference sequence). CDR3 protein: CACRPGQASGNTIYF. CDR3 DNA: TGTGCCTGCCGTCCGGGACAAGCTTCTGGAAACACCATATATTTT.

This sequence joins TRBV7-6 and TRBJ2-1; D remains ambiguous. There are 14 residues in the CDR3. The ends were cut back, 5 bases at V and 0 bases at J, with 8 bases in the middle. Germline V lookup: CDR1 SGHVS, CDR2 FNYEAQ. CDR3 loop: CASSPTSSYNEQFF. The CDR3 nucleotides are TGTGCCAGCAGCCCCACAAGCTCCTACAATGAGCAGTTCTTC.

This clone has just one count. This chain links TRBV4-1 with TRBJ2-3; 15 nucleotides align to TRBD2. The CDR3 extends over 18 amino acids. Germline lookup yields CDR1 MGHRA and CDR2 YSYEKL. V lost 1 base and J lost 1; bases outside the gene matches: 3. DNA of the CDR3: TGCGCCAGCAGCCAAGGGACTAGCGGGGGGGCCGGCACAGATACGCAGTATTTT. It specifies CASSQGTSGGAGTDTQYF.